This T cell receptor (beta chain) is from a study of T cells in Graves' hyperthyroidism and ophthalmopathy (dated 2019 in TCRdb). Study-wide context: Peripheral blood samples were taken at the time of initial diagnosis, prior to any treatment. To identify distinguishing TCR V-J signatures, a discovery cohort of around 100 patients was used, comprising roughly 45 with Graves' ophthalmopathy and 57 with stable Graves' hyperthyroidism. Prospective prediction of ophthalmopathy was tested in an independent validation cohort consisting of 18 hyperthyroidism patients and approximately 16 patients who later progressed to ophthalmopathy. For training and testing, the 100 or so patients in the discovery cohort were randomly divided in a 7:3 ratio. Thyroid tissue and blood T-cell repertoires from about six Graves' hyperthyroidism patients were also compared in the study. After sampling, hyperthyroidism patients received methimazole starting at 30 mg daily, and ophthalmopathy patients received high-dose intravenous methylprednisolone. TCR Vbeta CDR3 sequencing of approximately 140 peripheral blood samples (43 ophthalmopathy, 75 or so hyperthyroidism and approximately 17 progressor patients) is reported in the paper.

In the ophthalmopathy patients, disease was moderately to severely active, with a Clinical Activity Score of 3 or more, a NOSPECS grade of 4 or more, and a duration of less than 3 months. Any patient with an uncontrolled infection, another autoimmune disease, pregnancy or lactation was excluded. Diagnoses relied on clinical symptoms, serum thyroxine and TRAb, thyroid ultrasound and orbital computed tomography. PBMCs were separated from under 12 ml of fresh peripheral blood using Ficoll-Paque density gradient centrifugation. Trizol reagent was used to extract total RNA, and RNA quality was then checked on an Agilent 2100 Bioanalyzer. TCR beta CDR3 regions were amplified from RNA transcripts. For the first round of RT-PCR on the TCR CDR3, the HTBI primer set was used together with the Qiagen OneStep RT-PCR kit. Libraries were constructed in a second round of multiplex PCR, after which size selection and purification were carried out. The libraries were sequenced on an Illumina HiSeq2000 using paired-end 100 bp reads. The source study handled its data this way. SOAPnuke was used to process the raw data, removing reads that contained adapters or uncalled bases, had a mean Phred below 15, or lacked an exact match to the constant primer or identifier. High-quality paired reads were merged using COPE v1.2.5, and each unique nucleotide sequence was defined as a clonotype. MiTCR v1.1 was used to align clonotypes to the IMGT TRBV, TRBD and TRBJ reference segments. The analysis included only V-J combinations with a frequency above 0.0001, which together covered roughly 99% of the repertoires. A TCS score was defined as the ratio between F50 (clonal expansion) and ExV (chaos), using BLOSUM62-based TCRdist between CDR3 peptides within each V-J. Welch's t-statistics and random forest reduced roughly 500 V-J features to fewer than 15, which were used in a naive Bayes classifier (R e1071). TCRdb ran its own pipeline on the public reads, namely fastp trimming at Q25 and MiXCR clone calling, and kept in-frame beta chains. Entries that share a CDR3 protein sequence are merged under the most common genes and DNA. The V and J calls follow TCRdb's processing rather than the paper's. Present in this sample are some 570,000 distinct CDR3 sequences, approximately 17% of which were seen just once. The ten largest clones represent around 17% of the sample.

To note about this clonotype: There is no known antigen for this receptor. Per-base qualities were not stored, and no clone one base away is much larger.

V loses 3 bases of germline sequence and J loses 0 bases, and the interval between the two ends is 15 bases. Based on the germline V gene, the CDR1 and CDR2 sequences are SNHLY and FYNNEI. From its cysteine to its phenylalanine, the CDR3 spans 16 amino acids. The read is trimmed to its CDR3 DNA, 48 bases read in frame from base 1. General findings and caveats noted by the study authors: During validation, the model predicted progression to ophthalmopathy a median of approximately 6 months ahead of onset, with roughly 65% sensitivity and roughly 75% specificity. In cross-validation, a model built on a 13 V-J signature told ophthalmopathy apart from stable hyperthyroidism with about 90% sensitivity and approximately 81% specificity, and in testing the same model reached 80%/75%. Sample size was not statistically predetermined, and investigators were not blinded to group allocation. Most expanded thyroid clonotypes (frequency above 0.001) were also found in blood, which suggests that blood repertoires may mirror thyroid immune responses.

This sequence uses TRBV2 and TRBJ2-7; 5 matching bases give a weak D call of TRBD1. The sample taken for sequencing was blood. The receptor was derived from a woman younger than 35 with Graves' ophthalmopathy. The sequenced DNA: TGTGCCAGCAGTGAGGCAGGCCTTAGGGGCTCCTACGAGCAGTACTTC. This gives the protein CASSEAGLRGSYEQYF.